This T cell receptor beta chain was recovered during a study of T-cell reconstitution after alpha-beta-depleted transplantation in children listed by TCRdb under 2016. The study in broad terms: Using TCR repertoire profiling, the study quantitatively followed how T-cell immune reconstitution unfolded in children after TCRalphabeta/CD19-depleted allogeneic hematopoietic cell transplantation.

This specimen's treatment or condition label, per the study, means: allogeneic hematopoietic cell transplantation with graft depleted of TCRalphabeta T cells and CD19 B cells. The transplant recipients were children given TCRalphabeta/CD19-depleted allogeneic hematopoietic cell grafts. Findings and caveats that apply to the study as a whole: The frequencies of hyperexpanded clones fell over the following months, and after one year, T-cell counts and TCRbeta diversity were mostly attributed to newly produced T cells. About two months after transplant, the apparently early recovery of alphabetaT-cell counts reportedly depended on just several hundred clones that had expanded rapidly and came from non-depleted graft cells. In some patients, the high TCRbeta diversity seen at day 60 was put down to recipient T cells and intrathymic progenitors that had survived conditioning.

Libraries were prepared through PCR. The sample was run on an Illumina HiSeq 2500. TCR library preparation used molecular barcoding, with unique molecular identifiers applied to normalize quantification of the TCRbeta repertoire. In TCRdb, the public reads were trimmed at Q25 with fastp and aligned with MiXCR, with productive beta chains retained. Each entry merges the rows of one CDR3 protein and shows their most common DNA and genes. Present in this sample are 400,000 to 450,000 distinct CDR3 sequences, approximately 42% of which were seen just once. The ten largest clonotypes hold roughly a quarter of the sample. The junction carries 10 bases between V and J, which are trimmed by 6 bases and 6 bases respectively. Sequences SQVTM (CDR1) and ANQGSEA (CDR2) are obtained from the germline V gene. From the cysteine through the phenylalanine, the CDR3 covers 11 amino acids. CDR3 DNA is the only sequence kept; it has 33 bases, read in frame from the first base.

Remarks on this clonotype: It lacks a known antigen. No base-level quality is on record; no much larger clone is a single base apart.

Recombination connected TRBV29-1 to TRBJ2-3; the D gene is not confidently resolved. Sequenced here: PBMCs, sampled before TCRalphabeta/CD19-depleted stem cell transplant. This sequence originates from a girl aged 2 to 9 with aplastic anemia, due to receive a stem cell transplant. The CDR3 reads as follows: CSVQSTDTQYF. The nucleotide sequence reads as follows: TGCAGCGTCCAGAGTACGGATACGCAGTATTTT.